These 26 T cell receptor beta chains share one sample of origin, sequenced in a study of blood T cells in healthy people across ages. Primed by a sample-barcoded 5' primer and a J-beta primer mix, a second PCR proceeded for about 7 to 11 cycles. MiXCR, run by TCRdb on the 5' RACE reads, gives a single entry per CDR3 protein. The profile shows around 620,000 distinct CDR3 sequences, about 25% of them singletons. The sequencing input was blood. These receptors were taken from a woman in her seventies in good health.

The chain uses TRBV4-2 and TRBJ1-2, with D hard to call. Germline V gene sequence: CDR1 LGHNA, CDR2 YNFKEQ. The CDR3 runs to 13 residues. Trimming removed 0 bases at V and 4 bases at J, with 6 bases between. CDR3 DNA sequence: TGTGCCAGCAGCCAAGATCCCGCCTATGGCTACACCTTC. Amino acid sequence: CASSQDPAYGYTF.

The chain joins TRBV3-1 to TRBJ1-1, with no clear D. Germline V lookup: CDR1 LGHDT, CDR2 YNNKEL (reference sequence). The length of the CDR3 is 13 residues. Trimming took off 0 bases at V and 6 bases at J, with 8 bases between the two ends. The CDR3 DNA follows: TGTGCCAGCAGCCAAGATCACGTTGCTGAAGCTTTCTTT. The encoded protein is CASSQDHVAEAFF.

This clonotype has a handful of counts. The rearrangement uses TRBV7-2 and TRBJ2-3; unclear D gene. The V end lost 6 bases, the J end lost 7 bases, and 8 bases lay between the germline ends. The CDR3 extends over 11 amino acids. Germline values: CDR1 SGHTA, CDR2 FQGNSA. CDR3 in DNA: TGTGCCAGCAGAGTCATGAATACGCAGTATTTT. It is translated as CASRVMNTQYF.

This sequence joins TRBV20-1 and TRBJ1-2; D uncertain. V was trimmed by 3 bases and J by 7 bases, leaving 12 bases between them. Germline lookup yields CDR1 DFQATT and CDR2 SNEGSKA (reference sequence). The CDR3 contains 12 residues. The CDR3 region has the DNA TGCAGTGCTAGTTCGACAACTACTGGCTACACCTTC. Its protein product is CSASSTTTGYTF.

The chain combines TRBV29-1 with TRBJ1-2; TRBD1 might be the D (5 bases). The CDR3 is 13 amino acids. CDR1 and CDR2 from the germline V gene are SQVTM and ANQGSEA. V shed 8 bases and J shed 5 bases, with 18 bases lying between them. The CDR3 here is CSSTQANSYGYTF. The CDR3 DNA reads TGCAGCTCAACACAGGCCAACAGTTATGGCTACACCTTC.

The chain links TRBV5-1 to TRBJ2-3, with TRBD2 matching 13 bases. V lost 4 bases and J lost 1; bases outside the gene matches: 9. CDR1 is SGHRS, CDR2 YFSETQ, per germline. The CDR3 is 18 residues long. The CDR3 loop is CASSGSGTSGKGTDTQYF. The CDR3 DNA sequence: TGCGCCAGCAGCGGATCCGGGACTAGCGGGAAAGGCACAGATACGCAGTATTTT.

This clonotype was found a few times. This chain links TRBV4-3 with TRBJ2-3; 9 bases map to TRBD1. The CDR3 is 16 amino acids. Germline CDR1 and CDR2: LGHNA and YSLEER. The J segment lost 3 bases and the V segment lost 4 bases, leaving 8 bases of the junction unmatched. The CDR3 sequence: CASSLEPGQGTDTQYF. The CDR3 DNA reads as TGCGCCAGCAGCCTTGAACCCGGACAGGGGACAGATACGCAGTATTTT.

This clonotype was detected a few times. The chain joins TRBV29-1 to TRBJ2-3; TRBD1 is a possible D gene (5 bases). V was clipped by 6 bases and J by 0 bases, with 13 bases between them. The CDR3 runs to 14 residues. Germline V CDR1 and CDR2: SQVTM, ANQGSEA. The CDR3 is CSVKRGSSTDTQYF. The CDR3 bases are TGCAGCGTCAAAAGGGGTTCTAGCACAGATACGCAGTATTTT.

In this sample, this clonotype turned up a few times. The chain recombines TRBV7-2 with TRBJ1-5; tentatively, D is TRBD1 (6 bases). The CDR3 is 15 amino acids. V was shortened by 2 bases and J by 5 bases, with 13 bases between the two germline ends. CDR1 is SGHTA, CDR2 FQGNSA, per germline. CDR3 DNA: TGTGCCAGCAGCTTACTGGGGGCCACTGATCAGCCCCAGCATTTT. Its translation: CASSLLGATDQPQHF. The full variable domain, its missing parts supplied by reference TRBV7-2 and TRBJ1-5, is GAGVSQSPSNKVTEKGKDVELRCDPISGHTALYWYRQSLGQGLEFLIYFQGNSAPDKSGLPSDRFSAERTGGSVSTLTIQRTQQEDSAVYLCASSLLGATDQPQHFGDGTRLSIL.

This clonotype has more than one count but fewer than ten. V usage is TRBV6-5 and J usage is TRBJ2-2; D call uncertain. The germline V and J ends were trimmed by 4 bases and 7 bases, with 19 bases remaining between them. Germline V CDR1 and CDR2: MNHEY, SVGAGI. CDR3 length equals 16 residues. The CDR3 DNA reads TGTGCCAGCAGTTTGACATGGGCCCTATCCGGCGGGGAGCTGTTTTTT. It is translated as CASSLTWALSGGELFF.

The chain carries TRBV7-3 and TRBJ2-5, with D possibly TRBD1 on 6 matching bases. The assigned J gene may be wrong: the sequence end matches TRBJ2-7 better. The germline V gene encodes CDR1 SGHTA and CDR2 FQGTGA. The CDR3 contains 14 residues. CDR3 in amino acids: CASSLTGGRNEQYF. CDR3 nucleotides: TGTGCCAGCAGCTTAACAGGGGGTAGGAACGAGCAGTACTTC.

This rearrangement joins TRBV9 to TRBJ2-1; TRBD1 matches at 8 bases. Germline-derived CDR1 and CDR2 are SGDLS and YYNGEE. Losses at the gene ends were 4 bases for V and 3 bases for J; bases not matched to a gene: 9. The CDR3 has 16 residues. As DNA, the CDR3 is TGTGCCAGCAGCCTACGAGGACAGGGTGGCTACAATGAGCAGTTCTTC. Protein sequence: CASSLRGQGGYNEQFF.

Concerning this clonotype itself: The junction and the germline gene differ at one end; a read error may be behind it. This chain connects TRBV4-2 to TRBJ2-7; D may be TRBD2 (7 bases). This CDR3 is built from 17 residues. The germline CDR1 and CDR2 sequences are LGHNA and YNFKEQ. CDR3 nucleotide sequence: TGTGCCAGCAGCCAAGGAGGAGGGCGGGGGCCGACCTACGGGCAGTACTTC. Its protein product is CASSQGGGRGPTYGQYF.

CDR3 nucleotides: TGCGCCAGCAGCGCTCACGGTTCTAACTATGGCTACACCTTC. This sequence encodes CASSAHGSNYGYTF. V gene TRBV4-1 combines with J gene TRBJ1-2, with unresolved D. V lost 5 bases, J lost 0 bases, and 10 bases lay in between. Germline CDR1 and CDR2: MGHRA and YSYEKL. There are 14 residues in the CDR3.

The chain employs TRBV5-1 and TRBJ2-6; perhaps TRBD1 as D (6 bases). Trimming took off 3 bases at V and 1 base at J, with 8 bases between the two ends. Germline CDR1 reads SGHRS; CDR2 reads YFSETQ. This CDR3 spans 15 amino acids. The CDR3 nucleotides are TGCGCCAGCAGCTCCAGGGGTTCTGGGGCCAACGTCCTGACTTTC. Translated: CASSSRGSGANVLTF.

The chain couples TRBV20-1 to TRBJ2-5; D gene uncertain. The CDR3 extends over 14 amino acids. V gave up 5 bases and J gave up 10 bases, with 23 bases separating them. Looked up from germline, CDR1 is DFQATT and CDR2 is SNEGSKA (reference sequence). The CDR3 region is CSALKWALDDGQYF. As DNA, the CDR3 is TGCAGTGCTCTAAAGTGGGCCCTTGACGATGGCCAGTACTTC.

A few counts support this clonotype. The chain links TRBV4-1 to TRBJ1-6, with 9 bases that match TRBD1. Germline CDR1 MGHRA, CDR2 YSYEKL. The trim removed 0 bases at V and 4 bases at J, leaving 7 bases unmatched. The CDR3 consists of 18 residues. DNA of the CDR3: TGCGCCAGCAGCCAAGAACTCACCGGGACAGGGTATAATTCACCCCTCCACTTT. It specifies CASSQELTGTGYNSPLHF.

This clonotype came up a few times. The chain is built from TRBV4-3 and TRBJ2-2, with 8 bases matching TRBD1. V lost 4 bases, J lost 2 bases, and 6 bases stayed unmatched. The CDR3 is 16 residues long. From germline, CDR1 is LGHNA and CDR2 YSLEER. The CDR3 sequence: CASSPPPGGNTGELFF. As DNA, the CDR3 is TGCGCCAGCAGCCCCCCACCAGGGGGCAACACCGGGGAGCTGTTTTTT.

In its sample, this clonotype was seen once. The chain employs TRBV10-3 and TRBJ1-2; D not certain. Germline CDR1 reads ENHRY; CDR2 reads SYGVKD. The CDR3 contains 13 residues. Trimming took 7 bases from V and 5 from J, leaving 14 bases between them. Here the CDR3 DNA reads TGTGCCATCACTGCGGGTGCACCTTATGGCTACACCTTC. As protein: CAITAGAPYGYTF.

This chain joins TRBV10-3 and TRBJ1-1, with 9 bases matching TRBD1. This CDR3 is built from 14 residues. Germline CDR1 is ENHRY and CDR2 is SYGVKD. V shed 5 bases, J shed 2 bases, and the junction held 3 bases outside the gene matches. The CDR3 reads CAISRDRDNTEAFF. The CDR3 DNA sequence: TGTGCCATCAGTCGGGACAGGGATAACACTGAAGCTTTCTTT.

The rearrangement joins TRBV4-3 to TRBJ2-5, with 9 bases fitting TRBD2. The CDR3 sequence is 16 residues long. The trim removed 4 bases at V and 1 base at J, leaving 7 bases unmatched. Germline values: CDR1 LGHNA, CDR2 YSLEER. Here the CDR3 DNA reads TGCGCCAGCAGCCGAGTAGCGGGGGTTCTCCAAGAGACCCAGTACTTC. This sequence encodes CASSRVAGVLQETQYF.

The V call is TRBV5-4, the J call TRBJ2-5; the match to TRBD2 covers 7 bases. Germline assignment: CDR1 SGHNT and CDR2 YYREEE (reference sequence). This CDR3 is 14 amino acids long. V lost 4 bases, J lost 2 bases, and 5 bases stayed unmatched. CDR3 nucleotides: TGTGCCAGCAGCACGGGGGGTTTTCAAGAGACCCAGTACTTC. This sequence encodes CASSTGGFQETQYF.

The table lists this clonotype with many counts. The rearrangement joins TRBV5-5 to TRBJ1-4, with D perhaps TRBD1 (5 bases). The CDR3 contains 15 residues. Trimming stripped 0 bases from V and 7 bases from J, with 13 bases between. The V gene's germline CDR1 is SGHKS and CDR2 YYEKEE (reference sequence). The CDR3 reads CASSLEGTPGEKLFF. The DNA for the CDR3 is TGTGCCAGCAGCTTGGAGGGGACCCCCGGTGAAAAACTGTTTTTT.

The rearrangement links TRBV29-1 to TRBJ2-2, with TRBD2 matching over 11 bases. The CDR3 is made up of 15 amino acids. V lost 6 bases to trimming and J lost 1 base; unmatched junction nucleotides: 4. Germline CDR1 and CDR2: SQVTM and ANQGSEA. The CDR3 sequence: CSVGGTSGNTGELFF. CDR3 sequence (DNA): TGCAGCGTGGGCGGGACTAGCGGGAACACCGGGGAGCTGTTTTTT.

This clonotype came up a few times. V gene TRBV5-1 combines with J gene TRBJ2-3; possible D gene TRBD1, 5 bases. CDR3 size: 15 residues. CDR1 and CDR2 from the germline V gene are SGHRS and YFSETQ. V was pared by 2 bases and J by 1 base, with 11 bases between. The CDR3 bases are TGCGCCAGCAGCTTTAGGGGTGGAGGCACAGATACGCAGTATTTT. Amino acids: CASSFRGGGTDTQYF.

This clonotype occurred a few times. V is TRBV12-3 or TRBV12-4 and J is TRBJ2-7, with 15 bases fitting TRBD2. Trimming took 6 bases from V and 6 from J; bases not matched to a gene: 6. The CDR3 runs to 15 residues. CDR3 sequence: CASSLGLAGGLEQYF. In DNA form, the CDR3 reads TGTGCCAGCAGCCTTGGACTAGCGGGGGGGCTCGAGCAGTACTTC.